The following is a T cell receptor beta chain sequence with its context. The germline V gene encodes CDR1 LGHNT and CDR2 FRNRAP. The V segment lost 5 bases and the J segment 8 bases; nucleotides outside the gene matches: 6. The CDR3 contains 14 residues. Sequenced by immunoSEQ multiplex PCR; TCRdb stores in-frame clones only, minus some. This sample has 60,000 to 75,000 clones, with around 87% found just once. The sample originates from a study of control samples from healthy donors and cancer patients. The chain is built from TRBV12-5 and TRBJ1-2, with 12 bases fitting TRBD1. The receptor's source is a woman in her fifties or sixties with head and neck cancer. Sequenced material: PBMCs. The CDR3 sequence: CASGRDRGPDGYTF. CDR3 coding DNA: TGTGCTAGTGGTAGGGACAGGGGGCCTGACGGCTACACCTTC.